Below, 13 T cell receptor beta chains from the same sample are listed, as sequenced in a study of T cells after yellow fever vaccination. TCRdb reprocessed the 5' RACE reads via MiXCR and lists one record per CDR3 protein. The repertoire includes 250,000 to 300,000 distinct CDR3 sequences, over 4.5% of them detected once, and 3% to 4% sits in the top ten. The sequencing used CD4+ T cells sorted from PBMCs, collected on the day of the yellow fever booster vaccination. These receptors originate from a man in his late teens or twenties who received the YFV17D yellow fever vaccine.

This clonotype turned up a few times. Here the CDR3 reads CASSSSSHEQYF. CDR3 in DNA: TGTGCCAGCAGCTCCTCTAGCCACGAGCAGTACTTC. The V call is TRBV7-2, the J call TRBJ2-7; TRBD2 might be the D (5 bases). Germline loops: CDR1 SGHTA, CDR2 FQGNSA. Trimming took 4 bases from V and 5 from J, leaving 9 bases between them. There are 12 residues in the CDR3.

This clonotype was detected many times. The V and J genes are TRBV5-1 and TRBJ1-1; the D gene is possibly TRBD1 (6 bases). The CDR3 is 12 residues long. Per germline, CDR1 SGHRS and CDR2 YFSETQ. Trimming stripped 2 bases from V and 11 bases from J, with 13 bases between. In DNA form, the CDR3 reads TGCGCCAGCAGCTTTGGGGGGCCCGAGGCTTTCTTT. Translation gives CASSFGGPEAFF.

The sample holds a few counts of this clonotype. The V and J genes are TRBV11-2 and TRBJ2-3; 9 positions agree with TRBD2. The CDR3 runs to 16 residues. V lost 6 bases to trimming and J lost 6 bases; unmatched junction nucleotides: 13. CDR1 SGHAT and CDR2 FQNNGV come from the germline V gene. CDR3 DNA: TGTGCCAGCAGGCTGGGGGCGGGGGGGAGTTTGGATACGCAGTATTTT. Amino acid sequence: CASRLGAGGSLDTQYF.

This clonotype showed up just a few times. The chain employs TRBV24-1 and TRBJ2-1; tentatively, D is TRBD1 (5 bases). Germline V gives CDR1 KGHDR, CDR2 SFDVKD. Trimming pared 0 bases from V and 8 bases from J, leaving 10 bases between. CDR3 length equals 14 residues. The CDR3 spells CATSDLGRADEQFF. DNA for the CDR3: TGTGCCACCAGTGATTTGGGCAGGGCCGATGAGCAGTTCTTC.

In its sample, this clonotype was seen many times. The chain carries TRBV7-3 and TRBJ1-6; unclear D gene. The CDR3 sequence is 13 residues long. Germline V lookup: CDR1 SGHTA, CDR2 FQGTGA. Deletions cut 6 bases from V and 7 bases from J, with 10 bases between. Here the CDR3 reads CASRRSGNSPLHF. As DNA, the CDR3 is TGTGCCAGCAGGCGCAGTGGGAATTCACCCCTCCACTTT. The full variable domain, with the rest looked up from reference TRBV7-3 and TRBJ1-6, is GAGVSQTPSNKVTEKGKYVELRCDPISGHTALYWYRQSLGQGPEFLIYFQGTGAADDSGLPNDRFFAVRPEGSVSTLKIQRTERGDSAVYLCASRRSGNSPLHFGNGTRLTVT.

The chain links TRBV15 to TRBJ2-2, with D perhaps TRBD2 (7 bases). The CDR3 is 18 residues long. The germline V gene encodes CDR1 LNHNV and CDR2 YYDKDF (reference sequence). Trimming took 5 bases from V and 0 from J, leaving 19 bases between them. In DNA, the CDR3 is TGTGCCACCAGCCCCGGGGGGCGGCAATCCTCGAACACCGGGGAGCTGTTTTTT. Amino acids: CATSPGGRQSSNTGELFF.

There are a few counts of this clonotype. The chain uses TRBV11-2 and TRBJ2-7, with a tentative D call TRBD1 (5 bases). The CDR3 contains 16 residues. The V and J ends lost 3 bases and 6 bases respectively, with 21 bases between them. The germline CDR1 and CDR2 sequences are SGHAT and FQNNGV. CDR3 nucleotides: TGTGCCAGCAGCTTGTTATCGAGTGGGGCTTTCAGCGAGCAGTACGTC. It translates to CASSLLSSGAFSEQYV.

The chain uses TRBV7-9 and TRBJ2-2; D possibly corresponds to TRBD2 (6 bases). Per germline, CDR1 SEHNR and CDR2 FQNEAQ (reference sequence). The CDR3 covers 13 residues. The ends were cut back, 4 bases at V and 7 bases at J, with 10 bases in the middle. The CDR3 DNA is TGTGCCAGCAGCTCAAGACTAGACGGGGAGCTGTTTTTT. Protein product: CASSSRLDGELFF.

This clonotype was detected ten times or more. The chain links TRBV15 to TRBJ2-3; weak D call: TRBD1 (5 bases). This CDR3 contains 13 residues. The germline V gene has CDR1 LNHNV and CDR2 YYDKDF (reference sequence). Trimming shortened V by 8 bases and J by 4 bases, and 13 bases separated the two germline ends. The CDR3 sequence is CATGARLSDTQYF. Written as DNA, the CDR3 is TGTGCCACCGGGGCCAGGCTTTCAGATACGCAGTATTTT.

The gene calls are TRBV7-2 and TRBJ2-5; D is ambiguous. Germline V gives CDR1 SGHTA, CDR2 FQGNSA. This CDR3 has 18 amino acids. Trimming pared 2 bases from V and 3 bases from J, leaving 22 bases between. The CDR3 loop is CASSLYGIGRGLEETQYF. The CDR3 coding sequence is TGTGCCAGCAGCTTATATGGTATAGGCAGAGGTCTGGAAGAGACCCAGTACTTC.

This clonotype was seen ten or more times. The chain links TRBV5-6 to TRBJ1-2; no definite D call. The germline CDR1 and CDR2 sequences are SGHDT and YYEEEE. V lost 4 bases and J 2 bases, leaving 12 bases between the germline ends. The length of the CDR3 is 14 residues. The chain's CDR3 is CASSPARNNYGYTF. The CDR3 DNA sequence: TGTGCCAGCAGCCCCGCGCGGAACAACTATGGCTACACCTTC.

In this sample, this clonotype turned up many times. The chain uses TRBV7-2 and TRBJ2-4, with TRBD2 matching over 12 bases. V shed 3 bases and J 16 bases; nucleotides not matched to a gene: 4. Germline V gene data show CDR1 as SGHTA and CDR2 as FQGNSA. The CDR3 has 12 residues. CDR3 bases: TGTGCCAGCAGCTTCTCTAGCGGGGGGGCATACTTC. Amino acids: CASSFSSGGAYF.

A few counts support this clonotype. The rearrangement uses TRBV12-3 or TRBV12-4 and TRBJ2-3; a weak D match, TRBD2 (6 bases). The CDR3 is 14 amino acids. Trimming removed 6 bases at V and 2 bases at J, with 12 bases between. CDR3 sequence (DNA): TGTGCCAGCAGAGGAGGGTATTTCACAGATACGCAGTATTTT. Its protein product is CASRGGYFTDTQYF.